The entry below gives a single T cell receptor (beta chain) sequence along with its context. The CDR3 contains 14 residues. With V trimmed by 6 bases and J by 3 bases, 5 bases remained unmatched. Germline lookup yields CDR1 MNHEY and CDR2 SMNVEV (reference sequence). These data belong to a study of blood T cell repertoires in COVID-19. Background on the study: PBMCs, B-cell-depleted T cells, or T cells were the source of the cDNA or gDNA that made up the material.

The repertoire was sequenced with immunoSEQ multiplex PCR; TCRdb's copy has only in-frame clones and lacks some. The table lists 220,000 or so clones, almost 90% of them singletons. The receptor was derived from a woman in her 50s with acute COVID-19. J is TRBJ2-7 and V is TRBV27; 10 nucleotides match TRBD1. Sequencing input: PBMCs or T cells enriched from blood (not recorded which). The CDR3, as DNA: TGTGCCAGCAGGGGGGGGACAGGGGTCTACGAGCAGTACTTC. Translating it yields CASRGGTGVYEQYF.